A selection of T cell receptor beta chains follows, all from one sample in a study of glioma-infiltrating T cells after dendritic cell vaccination. Some clones are missing from TCRdb's copy, which holds only in-frame ones; the method was immunoSEQ multiplex PCR. Of approximately 85,000 clones in the sample, roughly 85% were seen once. Specimen: blood, collected after dendritic cell vaccination. Receptor source: a human donor with glioblastoma. CDR3s include the opening cysteine and the closing phenylalanine or tryptophan. D genes are given only for firm matches. Only part of the rows carry a size: once, few, many, or a class if the clone is expanded.

size,D,V,J,DNA,CDR3
few,TRBD1,TRBV7-9,TRBJ2-7,TGTGCCAGCAGCTCCGGACAGGGAGTGTACGAGCAGTACTTC,CASSSGQGVYEQYF
-,-,TRBV7-2,TRBJ1-3,TGTGCCAGCAGCTCTACAGGGTTGTCTGGAAACACCATATATTTT,CASSSTGLSGNTIYF
-,TRBD1,TRBV12-5,TRBJ2-5,TGTGCTAGTGGTTTCACAGGGGGCCCGAGTCAGCAAGAGACCCAGTACTTC,CASGFTGGPSQQETQYF
few,-,TRBV2,TRBJ1-1,TGTGCCAGCAGGGGCGCGGGCACTGAAGCTTTCTTT,CASRGAGTEAFF
-,TRBD2,TRBV7-8,TRBJ2-7,TGTGCCAGCAAAGGACTAGCGGGGGCCCTATACGCTGACGAGCAGTACTTC,CASKGLAGALYADEQYF
-,-,TRBV2,TRBJ2-7,TGTGCCAGCAGCGGGACTTATTACGAGCAGTACTTC,CASSGTYYEQYF
-,-,TRBV7-6,TRBJ2-2,TGTGCCAGCAGCTTAGACGGGGGTGGGGTCAACACCGGGGAGCTGTTTTTT,CASSLDGGGVNTGELFF
-,TRBD2,TRBV19,TRBJ2-7,TGTGCCAGTAGTACGCTAGCGGGCGAGTCCTACGAGCAGTACTTC,CASSTLAGESYEQYF
once,-,TRBV5-4,TRBJ1-1,TGTGCCAGCAGCTTACAGGGGAACACTGAAGCTTTCTTT,CASSLQGNTEAFF
-,TRBD1,TRBV27,TRBJ1-4,TGTGCCAGCAGTGCCCGACAGGGGAGGACTGAAAAACTGTTTTTT,CASSARQGRTEKLFF
few,TRBD1,TRBV7-8,TRBJ2-7,TGTGCCAGCAGCCTCCGGGACAGGCCCTACGAGCAGTACTTC,CASSLRDRPYEQYF
-,-,TRBV6-5,TRBJ1-2,TGTGCCAGCAGTCCTCGCCGCGGAACCTATGGCTACACCTTC,CASSPRRGTYGYTF
-,-,TRBV9,TRBJ2-5,TGTGCCAGCAGCATAACGGGACTCGAAGAGACCCAGTACTTC,CASSITGLEETQYF
-,-,TRBV19,TRBJ2-1,TGTGCCAGTAGTATCCTATGGAGCTCCTACAATGAGCAGTTCTTC,CASSILWSSYNEQFF
-,-,TRBV28,TRBJ2-7,TGTGCCAGCAGTCATTTGACTCCTAACTACGAGCAGTACTTC,CASSHLTPNYEQYF
-,-,TRBV5-1,TRBJ1-2,TGCGCCAGCAGTGGAGGCTCCGGGAACTATGGCTACACCTTC,CASSGGSGNYGYTF
-,-,TRBV6-5,TRBJ2-7,TGTGCCAGCAGTTACTCGAGAGGAGGGTCCCGCGAGCAGTACTTC,CASSYSRGGSREQYF
-,TRBD1,TRBV7-3,TRBJ2-7,TGTGCCAGCAGCTTGGCAGGGGGTTCGAACTACGAGCAGTACTTC,CASSLAGGSNYEQYF
-,-,TRBV2,TRBJ2-1,TGTGCCAGCAGCATTTCCCAGGGGGGATACAATGAGCAGTTCTTC,CASSISQGGYNEQFF
-,-,TRBV7-3,TRBJ2-1,TGTGCCAGCAGCCATTCTAGAGGCCAGGGCTCCTACAATGAGCAGTTCTTC,CASSHSRGQGSYNEQFF
once,-,TRBV5-1,TRBJ1-2,TGCGCCAGCAGCTTAGTTACAGGTGCTAGCTATGGCTACACCTTC,CASSLVTGASYGYTF
few,-,TRBV27,TRBJ1-5,TGTGCCAGCAGACCAGGGGATAGCAATCAGCCCCAGCATTTT,CASRPGDSNQPQHF
-,-,TRBV5-8,TRBJ2-7,TGTGCCAGCAGCATAACCCCCTTCGGAGGGGCCGAGCAGTACTTC,CASSITPFGGAEQYF
-,TRBD1,TRBV14,TRBJ1-1,TGTGCCAGCAGCCAAGAATTGGGACAGGGTGACACTGAAGCTTTCTTT,CASSQELGQGDTEAFF
-,TRBD2,TRBV29-1,TRBJ2-7,TGCAGCGCCTCAACCCAACTAGCGGGAGGGGGCGAGCAGTACTTC,CSASTQLAGGGEQYF
-,-,TRBV11-1,TRBJ2-7,TGTGCCAGCAGCACTACGTTAGCGGCCCCCTACGAGCAGTACTTC,CASSTTLAAPYEQYF
-,TRBD1,TRBV6-5,TRBJ2-7,TGTGCCAGCAGTTACGGGACAGGCCCCTTCGAGCAGTACTTC,CASSYGTGPFEQYF
-,TRBD2,TRBV9,TRBJ2-1,TGTGCCAGCAAGGTCGGGGGGGGGAACAATGAGCAGTTCTTC,CASKVGGGNNEQFF
-,TRBD2,TRBV4-1,TRBJ2-1,TGCGCCAGCAGCCACCTCGGACTAGCGGGGGGCCCGAGCTCCTACAATGAGCAGTTCTTC,CASSHLGLAGGPSSYNEQFF
-,-,TRBV28,TRBJ1-4,TGTGCCAGCATCGCATCCGGACCGGGAGGTGAAAAACTGTTTTTT,CASIASGPGGEKLFF
-,TRBD1,TRBV5-1,TRBJ2-5,TGCGCCAGCAGCCTAGGGACAGGAATCCAAGAGACCCAGTACTTC,CASSLGTGIQETQYF
-,TRBD1,TRBV2,TRBJ2-7,TGTGCCAGCAGCCGGGACAGGGTTTCTGGCGAGCAGTACTTC,CASSRDRVSGEQYF
-,TRBD1,TRBV19,TRBJ2-3,TGTGCCAGTAGTATCGGACAGGGGAGGACAGATACGCAGTATTTT,CASSIGQGRTDTQYF
few,-,TRBV29-1,TRBJ2-1,TGCAGCGTTGAACCATACAATGAGCAGTTCTTC,CSVEPYNEQFF
-,-,TRBV5-1,TRBJ2-1,TGCGCCAGCAGCGTTTCGAATGAGCAGTTCTTC,CASSVSNEQFF
-,-,TRBV6-5,TRBJ1-2,TGTGCCAGCAGCCAGGACGGCGGGAGGAATGGCTACACCTTC,CASSQDGGRNGYTF
few,-,TRBV2,TRBJ2-2,TGTGCCAGCTTCAGGGCCTCGAACACCGGGGAGCTGTTTTTT,CASFRASNTGELFF
-,-,TRBV15,TRBJ1-4,TGTGCCACCAGCAGAGATAATTTGGCGGGATATGAAAAACTGTTTTTT,CATSRDNLAGYEKLFF
-,TRBD1,TRBV2,TRBJ1-5,TGTGCCAGCAGTCAACAGGGGTCCGGGTCGCCCCAGCATTTT,CASSQQGSGSPQHF
-,-,TRBV9,TRBJ1-5,TGTGCCAGCAGCCATGGGGCGGGAAACAATCAGCCCCAGCATTTT,CASSHGAGNNQPQHF
-,TRBD1,TRBV11-2,TRBJ2-7,TGTGCCAGCAGCTTAGTTCGGGACAGGGGACTCTACGAGCAGTACTTC,CASSLVRDRGLYEQYF
-,TRBD2,TRBV4-2,TRBJ2-5,TGTGCCAGCAGCCAAGAGGCTAGCGGGAGCCTGTACCAAGAGACCCAGTACTTC,CASSQEASGSLYQETQYF
once,TRBD1,TRBV2,TRBJ1-2,TGTGCCAGCAGCCGCCGGACAGGAATTAATCATTATGGCTACACCTTC,CASSRRTGINHYGYTF
few,-,TRBV7-2,TRBJ1-5,TGTGCCAGCAGCCAAAACACAGCGAAGGGGTCGCCCCAGCATTTT,CASSQNTAKGSPQHF
-,TRBD1,TRBV11-2,TRBJ1-1,TGTGCCAGCAGCCTAGAGGGACAGACAATGAACACTGAAGCTTTCTTT,CASSLEGQTMNTEAFF
-,-,TRBV5-1,TRBJ2-1,TGCGCCAGCAGCTTGGGCCAGGGGAGTTACAATGAGTTAAGTGAGCAGTTCTTC,CASSLGQGSYNELSEQFF
-,TRBD2,TRBV6-5,TRBJ2-1,TGTGCCAGCTGTAGACTAGCCCCGTACAATGAGCAGTTCTTC,CASCRLAPYNEQFF
-,-,TRBV7-2,TRBJ2-3,TGTGCCAGCAGCTTAGACGACAGACCCACAGATACGCAGTATTTT,CASSLDDRPTDTQYF
-,TRBD1,TRBV2,TRBJ2-7,TGTGCCAGCAGTGAAACGCCGGGACAGACCTACGAGCAGTACTTC,CASSETPGQTYEQYF
-,-,TRBV7-2,TRBJ2-3,TGTGCCAGCAGCATGGGGGCAGATCCCGCAGATACGCAGTATTTT,CASSMGADPADTQYF
-,TRBD1,TRBV5-6,TRBJ2-1,TGTGCCAGCAGCTTGGGCGGACAGGGTTCCAATGAGCAGTTCTTC,CASSLGGQGSNEQFF
-,-,TRBV5-4,TRBJ2-1,TGTGCCAGCAGCCCCGCTCTGGGGCCTACCTACAATGAGCAGTTCTTC,CASSPALGPTYNEQFF
-,-,TRBV30,TRBJ2-7,TGTGCCTGGGAGCAAGGAGCTGGATCGCCCTACGAGCAGTACTTC,CAWEQGAGSPYEQYF
-,-,TRBV18,TRBJ2-7,TGTGCCAGCTCACCAGGGACTGGAAGCTACGAGCAGTACTTC,CASSPGTGSYEQYF